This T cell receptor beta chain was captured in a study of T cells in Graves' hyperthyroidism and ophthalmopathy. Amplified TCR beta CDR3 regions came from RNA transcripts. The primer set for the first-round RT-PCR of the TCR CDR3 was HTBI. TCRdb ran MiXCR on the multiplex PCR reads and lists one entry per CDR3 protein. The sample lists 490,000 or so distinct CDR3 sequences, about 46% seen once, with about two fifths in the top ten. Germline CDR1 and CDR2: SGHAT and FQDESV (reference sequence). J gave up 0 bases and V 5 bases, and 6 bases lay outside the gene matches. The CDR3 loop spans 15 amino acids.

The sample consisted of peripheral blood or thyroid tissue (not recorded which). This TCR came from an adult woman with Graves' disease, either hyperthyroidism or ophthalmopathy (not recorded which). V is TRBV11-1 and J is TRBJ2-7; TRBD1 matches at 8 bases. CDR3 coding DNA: TGTGCCAGCAGCGCTAGGGACAGGACCTCCTACGAGCAGTACTTC. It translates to CASSARDRTSYEQYF.